This record looks at one T cell receptor (beta chain) sequence and its context. Its specificity is unknown. The data are from a study of shared clonotypes between healthy human individuals. On the study more broadly: Aged 18 to 49, the donors were two women and a few men.

General observations from the study: Depth was large, yet rarefaction showed that sorted-subset sequencing was incomplete.

Deep was the level used in running the assay. The authors split each subset's genomic DNA evenly across several immunoSEQ plates. Assay: immunoSEQ multiplex PCR; the TCRdb copy retains only in-frame clones and omits some. The sample consists of 1 million to 1.2 million clones, roughly 80% of them appearing once. V was cut by 3 bases and J by 1 base, with 7 bases left in between. CDR1 and CDR2 from the germline V gene are KGHSH and LQKENI. This CDR3 is 14 amino acids long. This clonotype originated in a man aged 18 to 35 in good health. Some clones in this sample may be carry-over from other donors' samples. What was sequenced was memory CD4+ T cells from PBMCs. Subset in this sample: CD45RA-negative fraction. The chain uses TRBV18 and TRBJ2-1, with no clear D. The CDR3 region is CASSPVVSYNEQFF. CDR3 DNA sequence: TGTGCCAGCTCACCGGTCGTTTCCTACAATGAGCAGTTCTTC. Based on the CDR3 plus reference TRBV18 and TRBJ2-1, the full variable domain is NAGVMQNPRHLVRRRGQEARLRCSPMKGHSHVYWYRQLPEEGLKFMVYLQKENIIDESGMPKERFSAEFPKEGPSILRIQQVVRGDSAAYFCASSPVVSYNEQFFGPGTRLTVL.